The rows below give T cell receptor beta chains drawn from one sample of a study of Tregs in tolerant kidney transplant recipients. Here immunoSEQ multiplex PCR was the method, and the copy in TCRdb shows in-frame clones only, minus some. The sample yields some 21,000 clones, roughly 80% seen once. This specimen was CD8+ T cells from blood (PBMCs), taken 6 months after the transplant. The origin of the receptors is a human patient who received a combined kidney and bone marrow transplant. Some T cells may be provided by the graft donor. The CDR3 runs from the conserved cysteine through the conserved F or W. A D gene is named only where the DNA matches it firmly. Part of the rows lack a size; the others show once, few, many or a class for expanded clones.

j_gene: TRBJ2-3; abundance: NA; d_gene: NA; v_gene: TRBV30; CDR3nt: TGTGCCTGGGGGCAGGCGACAGATACGCAGTATTTT; CDR3aa: CAWGQATDTQYF
j_gene: TRBJ1-2; abundance: once; d_gene: NA; v_gene: TRBV15; CDR3nt: TGTGCCACCGGACAGCCGACTAACTATGGCTACACCTTC; CDR3aa: CATGQPTNYGYTF
j_gene: TRBJ1-4; abundance: NA; d_gene: TRBD1; v_gene: TRBV13; CDR3nt: TGTGCCAGCAGCCCTAAGGGACAGACCGGCTTTAATGAAAAACTGTTTTTT; CDR3aa: CASSPKGQTGFNEKLFF
j_gene: TRBJ2-1; abundance: NA; d_gene: NA; v_gene: TRBV2; CDR3nt: TGTGCCATACTTACCAATGAGCAGTTCTTC; CDR3aa: CAILTNEQFF
j_gene: TRBJ2-1; abundance: NA; d_gene: NA; v_gene: TRBV28; CDR3nt: TGTGCCAGCAGTTTAGGTCAGGGGATTCCCTACAATGAGCAGTTCTTC; CDR3aa: CASSLGQGIPYNEQFF
j_gene: TRBJ2-5; abundance: NA; d_gene: TRBD2; v_gene: TRBV2; CDR3nt: TGTGCCAGCAGCGCAAGTCTAGCGGGAGTTGGAGAGACCCAGTACTTC; CDR3aa: CASSASLAGVGETQYF
j_gene: TRBJ2-1; abundance: NA; d_gene: NA; v_gene: TRBV2; CDR3nt: TGTGCCAGCAGTCATGTGACGGGTGGCTCCTACAATGAGCAGTTCTTC; CDR3aa: CASSHVTGGSYNEQFF
j_gene: TRBJ1-2; abundance: NA; d_gene: TRBD1; v_gene: TRBV9; CDR3nt: TGTGCCAGCAGCGGAACCGGGACAGGAGGAACTAACTATGGCTACACCTTC; CDR3aa: CASSGTGTGGTNYGYTF
j_gene: TRBJ1-5; abundance: NA; d_gene: NA; v_gene: TRBV5-6; CDR3nt: TGTGCCAGCAGCGAGGGGCGAGGGGGTCAGCCCCAGCATTTT; CDR3aa: CASSEGRGGQPQHF
j_gene: TRBJ1-1; abundance: NA; d_gene: TRBD1; v_gene: TRBV29-1; CDR3nt: TGCAGCGTACAAACAGGGGGCACTGAAGCTTTCTTT; CDR3aa: CSVQTGGTEAFF
j_gene: TRBJ1-6; abundance: NA; d_gene: TRBD1; v_gene: TRBV28; CDR3nt: TGTGCCAGCAGTCCGGGACAGACAACATATAATTCACCCCTCCACTTT; CDR3aa: CASSPGQTTYNSPLHF
j_gene: TRBJ2-1; abundance: NA; d_gene: TRBD2; v_gene: TRBV10-2; CDR3nt: TGCGCCAGCAGTCCCGGACTAGCGGGGGAGCAGTTCTTC; CDR3aa: CASSPGLAGEQFF
j_gene: TRBJ2-7; abundance: few; d_gene: TRBD1; v_gene: TRBV7-6; CDR3nt: TGTGCCAGCAGCCCCGGGACAGGGGCTTCCTACGAGCAGTACTTC; CDR3aa: CASSPGTGASYEQYF
j_gene: TRBJ1-2; abundance: NA; d_gene: TRBD1; v_gene: TRBV7-3; CDR3nt: TGTGCCAGCAGCTTCCTAGGTGGGACAGGGGATGGCTACACCTTC; CDR3aa: CASSFLGGTGDGYTF
j_gene: TRBJ2-1; abundance: once; d_gene: NA; v_gene: TRBV30; CDR3nt: TGTGCCTGGAGTGTCAACAGGGAGAATGAGCAGTTCTTC; CDR3aa: CAWSVNRENEQFF
j_gene: TRBJ2-5; abundance: NA; d_gene: NA; v_gene: TRBV7-7; CDR3nt: TGTGCCAGCAGCTTAGGAGTGGGCTTTCAAGAGACCCAGTACTTC; CDR3aa: CASSLGVGFQETQYF
j_gene: TRBJ2-7; abundance: NA; d_gene: TRBD1; v_gene: TRBV18; CDR3nt: TGTGCCAGCTCACCACGGGACAGGGGGGTCTCCTACGAGCAGTACTTC; CDR3aa: CASSPRDRGVSYEQYF
j_gene: TRBJ2-5; abundance: NA; d_gene: NA; v_gene: TRBV27; CDR3nt: TGTGCCAGCAGTTCCCGGTACCAAGAGACCCAGTACTTC; CDR3aa: CASSSRYQETQYF
j_gene: TRBJ2-3; abundance: NA; d_gene: NA; v_gene: TRBV4-2; CDR3nt: TGTGCCAGCAGCCAGGGGGCGATGACAGGTCCCAGCACAGATACGCAGTATTTT; CDR3aa: CASSQGAMTGPSTDTQYF
j_gene: TRBJ1-1; abundance: NA; d_gene: NA; v_gene: TRBV13; CDR3nt: TGTGCCAGCAGCCAGGGGAGGGGGGAAGCTTTCTTT; CDR3aa: CASSQGRGEAFF
j_gene: TRBJ2-3; abundance: NA; d_gene: TRBD2; v_gene: TRBV27; CDR3nt: TGTGCCAGCAGTTTCACGGGACTATCGGTCACAGATACGCAGTATTTT; CDR3aa: CASSFTGLSVTDTQYF
j_gene: TRBJ2-1; abundance: NA; d_gene: NA; v_gene: TRBV4-3; CDR3nt: TGCGCCAGCAGCTACAAGGTTAGGGCGGGCCGGGATGAGCAGTTCTTC; CDR3aa: CASSYKVRAGRDEQFF
j_gene: TRBJ2-2; abundance: NA; d_gene: NA; v_gene: TRBV6-1; CDR3nt: TGTGCCAGCAGTGAAGCGGGGCAAACCGGGGAGCTGTTTTTT; CDR3aa: CASSEAGQTGELFF
j_gene: TRBJ2-1; abundance: NA; d_gene: NA; v_gene: TRBV5-4; CDR3nt: TGTGCCAGCAGCTTGGAGCGGTACAGCTCCTACAATGAGCAGTTCTTC; CDR3aa: CASSLERYSSYNEQFF
j_gene: TRBJ2-1; abundance: NA; d_gene: NA; v_gene: TRBV25-1; CDR3nt: TGTGCCAGCGGTCGGGACTGGAGTAATGAGCAGTTCTTC; CDR3aa: CASGRDWSNEQFF
j_gene: TRBJ2-7; abundance: NA; d_gene: TRBD1; v_gene: TRBV6-6; CDR3nt: TGTGCCAGCAGTTCCAGGGACAGCTACGAGCAGTACTTC; CDR3aa: CASSSRDSYEQYF
j_gene: TRBJ1-1; abundance: once; d_gene: TRBD1; v_gene: TRBV2; CDR3nt: TGTGCCAGCAGTCAACAGGGGGCGGAAAACACTGAAGCTTTCTTT; CDR3aa: CASSQQGAENTEAFF
j_gene: TRBJ2-7; abundance: NA; d_gene: TRBD1; v_gene: TRBV9; CDR3nt: TGTGCCAGCTCAATTTCAGGACAGGGCTTTTACGAGCAGTACTTC; CDR3aa: CASSISGQGFYEQYF